The subject of this entry is one T cell receptor beta chain. CDR1 and CDR2 (germline): SEHNR, FQNEAQ (reference sequence). The V segment lost 5 bases and the J segment 7 bases; nucleotides outside the gene matches: 7. The CDR3 is 14 amino acids. PCR employed 60 Vbeta and 13 Jbeta primers. Libraries were prepared by immunoSEQ multiplex PCR; TCRdb keeps only in-frame clonotypes and omits some of them. The sample lists 150,000 to 200,000 clones, around 78% seen once, with roughly 1% in the top ten. These data belong to a study of cytomegalovirus exposure and HLA in healthy donors. This receptor was identified in a woman in her forties in good health and CMV-seronegative. Sequencing input: PBMCs. The chain links TRBV7-9 to TRBJ1-5, with TRBD1 matching 8 bases. The CDR3 reads CASSPTGASQPQHF. The CDR3 bases are TGTGCCAGCAGCCCGACAGGGGCAAGCCAGCCCCAGCATTTT.